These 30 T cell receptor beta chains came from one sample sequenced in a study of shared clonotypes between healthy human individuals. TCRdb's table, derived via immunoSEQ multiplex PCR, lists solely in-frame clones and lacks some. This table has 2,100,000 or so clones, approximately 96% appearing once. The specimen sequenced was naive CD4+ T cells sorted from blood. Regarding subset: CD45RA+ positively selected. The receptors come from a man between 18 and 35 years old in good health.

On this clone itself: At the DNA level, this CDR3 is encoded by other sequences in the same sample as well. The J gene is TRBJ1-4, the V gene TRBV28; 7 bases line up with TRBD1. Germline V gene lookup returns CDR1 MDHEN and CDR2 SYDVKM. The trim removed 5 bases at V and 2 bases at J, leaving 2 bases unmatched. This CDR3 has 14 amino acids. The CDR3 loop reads CASSEGATNEKLFF. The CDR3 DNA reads TGTGCCAGCAGTGAGGGGGCGACTAATGAAAAACTGTTTTTT. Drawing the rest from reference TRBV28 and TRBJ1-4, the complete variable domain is DVKVTQSSRYLVKRTGEKVFLECVQDMDHENMFWYRQDPGLGLRLIYFSYDVKMKEKGDIPEGYSVSREKKERFSLILESASTNQTSMYLCASSEGATNEKLFFGSGTQLSVL.

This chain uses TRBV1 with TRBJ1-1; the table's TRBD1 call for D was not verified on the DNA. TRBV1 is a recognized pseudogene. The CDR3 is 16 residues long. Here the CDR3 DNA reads TGCACCAGCAGCCAAGATATGGGGCCTCGGTCCGCTGAAGCTTTCTTT. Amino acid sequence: CTSSQDMGPRSAEAFF.

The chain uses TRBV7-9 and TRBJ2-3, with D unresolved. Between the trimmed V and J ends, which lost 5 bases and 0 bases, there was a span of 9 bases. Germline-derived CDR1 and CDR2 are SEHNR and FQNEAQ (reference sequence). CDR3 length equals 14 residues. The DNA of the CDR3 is TGTGCCAGCAGCCGAACCACCAGCACAGATACGCAGTATTTT. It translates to CASSRTTSTDTQYF.

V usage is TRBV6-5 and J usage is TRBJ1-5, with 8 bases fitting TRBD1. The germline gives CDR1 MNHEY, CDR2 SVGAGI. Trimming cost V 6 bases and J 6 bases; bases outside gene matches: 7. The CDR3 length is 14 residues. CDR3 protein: CASRTSGGSQPQHF. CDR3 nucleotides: TGTGCCAGCAGAACTTCAGGGGGCAGTCAGCCCCAGCATTTT.

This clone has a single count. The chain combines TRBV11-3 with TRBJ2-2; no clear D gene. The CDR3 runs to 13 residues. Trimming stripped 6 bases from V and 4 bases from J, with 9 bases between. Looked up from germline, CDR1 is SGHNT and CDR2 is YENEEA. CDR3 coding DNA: TGTGCCAGCAGTACTCCATCCACCGGGGAGCTGTTTTTT. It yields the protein CASSTPSTGELFF.

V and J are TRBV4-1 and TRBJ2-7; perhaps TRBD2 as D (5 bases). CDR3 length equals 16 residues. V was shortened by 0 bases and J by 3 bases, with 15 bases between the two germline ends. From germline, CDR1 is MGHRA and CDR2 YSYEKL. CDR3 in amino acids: CASSQDNTRVYYEQYF. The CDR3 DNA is TGCGCCAGCAGCCAAGATAACACTAGAGTGTACTACGAGCAGTACTTC.

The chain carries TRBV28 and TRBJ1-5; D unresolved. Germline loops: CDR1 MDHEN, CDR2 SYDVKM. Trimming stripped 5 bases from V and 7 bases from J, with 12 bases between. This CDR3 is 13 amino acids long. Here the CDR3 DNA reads TGTGCCAGCAGTGATCGGGGAAGACAGCCCCAGCATTTT. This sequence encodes CASSDRGRQPQHF.

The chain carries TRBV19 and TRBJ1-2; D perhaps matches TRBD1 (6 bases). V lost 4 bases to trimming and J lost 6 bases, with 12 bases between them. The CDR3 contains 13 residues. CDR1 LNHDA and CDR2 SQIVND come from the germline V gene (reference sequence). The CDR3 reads CASSKPAGDGYTF. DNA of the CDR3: TGTGCCAGTAGTAAGCCGGCAGGGGATGGCTACACCTTC.

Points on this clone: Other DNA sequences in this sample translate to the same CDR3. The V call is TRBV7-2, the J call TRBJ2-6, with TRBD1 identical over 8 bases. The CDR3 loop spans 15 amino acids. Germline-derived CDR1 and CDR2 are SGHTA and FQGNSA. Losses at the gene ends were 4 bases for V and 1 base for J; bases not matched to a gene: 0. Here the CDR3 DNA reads TGTGCCAGCAGCTGGACAGGGTCTGGGGCCAACGTCCTGACTTTC. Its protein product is CASSWTGSGANVLTF.

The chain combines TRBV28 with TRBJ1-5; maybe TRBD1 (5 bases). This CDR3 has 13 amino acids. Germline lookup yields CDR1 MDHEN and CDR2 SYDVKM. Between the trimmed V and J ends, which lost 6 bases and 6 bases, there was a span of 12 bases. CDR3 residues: CASRLGGTQPQHF. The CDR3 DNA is TGTGCCAGCAGACTCGGCGGGACTCAGCCCCAGCATTTT.

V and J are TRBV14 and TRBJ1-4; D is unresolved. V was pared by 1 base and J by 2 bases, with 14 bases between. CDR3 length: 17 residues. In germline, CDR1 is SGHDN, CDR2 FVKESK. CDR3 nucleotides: TGTGCCAGCAGCCAAGTTGGGGAGATGCTCACTAATGAAAAACTGTTTTTT. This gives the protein CASSQVGEMLTNEKLFF.

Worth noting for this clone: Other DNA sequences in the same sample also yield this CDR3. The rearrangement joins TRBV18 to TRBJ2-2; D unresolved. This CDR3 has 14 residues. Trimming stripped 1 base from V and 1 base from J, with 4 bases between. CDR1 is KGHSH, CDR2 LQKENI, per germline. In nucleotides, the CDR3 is TGTGCCAGCTCACCACAAGAGAACACCGGGGAGCTGTTTTTT. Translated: CASSPQENTGELFF.

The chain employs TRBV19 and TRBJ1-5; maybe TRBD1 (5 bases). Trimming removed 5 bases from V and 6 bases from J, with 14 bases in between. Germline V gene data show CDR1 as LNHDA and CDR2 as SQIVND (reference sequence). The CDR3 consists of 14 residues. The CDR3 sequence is CASSAGTGTQPQHF. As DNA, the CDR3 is TGTGCCAGTAGTGCCGGGACCGGGACTCAGCCCCAGCATTTT.

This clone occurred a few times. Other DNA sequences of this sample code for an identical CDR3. DNA of the CDR3: TGTGCCAGCAGTTATCCGAATTCCTACGAGCAGTACTTC. Its protein is CASSYPNSYEQYF. The chain employs TRBV6-5 and TRBJ2-7; D gene uncertain. The V and J ends lost 3 bases and 1 base respectively, with 7 bases between them. The CDR3 length is 13 residues. Germline CDR1 reads MNHEY; CDR2 reads SVGAGI.

The CDR3 region is CASSRRLAGGTNEQFF. The CDR3 DNA follows: TGTGCCAGCAGTCGCCGACTAGCGGGGGGAACCAATGAGCAGTTCTTC. The chain recombines TRBV28 with TRBJ2-1; TRBD2 agrees at 13 bases. Germline CDR1 MDHEN, CDR2 SYDVKM. The CDR3 extends over 16 amino acids. After removal of 5 bases from V and 6 bases from J, the junction contained 7 bases not matched to a gene. The whole variable domain, filled in from reference TRBV28 and TRBJ2-1, reads DVKVTQSSRYLVKRTGEKVFLECVQDMDHENMFWYRQDPGLGLRLIYFSYDVKMKEKGDIPEGYSVSREKKERFSLILESASTNQTSMYLCASSRRLAGGTNEQFFGPGTRLTVL.

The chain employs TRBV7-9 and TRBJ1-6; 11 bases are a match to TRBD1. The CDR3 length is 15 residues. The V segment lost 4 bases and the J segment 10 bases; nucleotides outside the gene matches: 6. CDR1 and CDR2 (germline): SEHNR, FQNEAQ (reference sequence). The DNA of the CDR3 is TGTGCCAGCAGCTCCGGACAGGGGGCTGGATCACCCCTCCACTTT. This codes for CASSSGQGAGSPLHF.

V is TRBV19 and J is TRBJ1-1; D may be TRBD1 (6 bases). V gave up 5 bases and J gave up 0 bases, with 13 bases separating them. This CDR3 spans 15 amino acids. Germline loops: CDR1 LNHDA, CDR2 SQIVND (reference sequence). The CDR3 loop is CASSHPRDMNTEAFF. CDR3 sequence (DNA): TGTGCCAGTAGTCATCCCAGGGACATGAACACTGAAGCTTTCTTT.

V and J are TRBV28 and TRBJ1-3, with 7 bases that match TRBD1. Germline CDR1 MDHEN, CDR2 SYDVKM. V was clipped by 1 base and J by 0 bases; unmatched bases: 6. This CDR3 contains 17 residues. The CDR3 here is CASSLSAGGGSGNTIYF. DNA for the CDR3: TGTGCCAGCAGTTTATCGGCAGGGGGGGGCTCTGGAAACACCATATATTTT.

As DNA, the CDR3 is TGTGCCAGCAGCCGAGGGACTAGCGGGAGCCAAGAGACCCAGTACTTC. Amino acids: CASSRGTSGSQETQYF. J is TRBJ2-5 and V is TRBV11-2, with 14 bases matching TRBD2. The J segment lost 1 base and the V segment lost 5 bases, leaving 3 bases of the junction unmatched. Germline lookup yields CDR1 SGHAT and CDR2 FQNNGV. CDR3 size: 16 residues.

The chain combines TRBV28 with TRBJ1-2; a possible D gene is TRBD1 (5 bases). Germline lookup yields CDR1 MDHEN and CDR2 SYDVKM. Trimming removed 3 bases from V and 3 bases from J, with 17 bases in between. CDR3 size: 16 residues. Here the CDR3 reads CASSLAPGTPDYGYTF. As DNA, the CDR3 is TGTGCCAGCAGTTTGGCCCCCGGGACTCCTGACTATGGCTACACCTTC.

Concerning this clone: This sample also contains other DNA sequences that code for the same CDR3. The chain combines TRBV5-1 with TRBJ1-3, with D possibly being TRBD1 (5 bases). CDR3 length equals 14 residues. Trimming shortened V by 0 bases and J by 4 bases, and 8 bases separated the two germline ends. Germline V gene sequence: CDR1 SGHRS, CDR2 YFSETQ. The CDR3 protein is CASSLGGEGNTIYF. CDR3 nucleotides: TGCGCCAGCAGCTTGGGGGGCGAGGGAAACACCATATATTTT.

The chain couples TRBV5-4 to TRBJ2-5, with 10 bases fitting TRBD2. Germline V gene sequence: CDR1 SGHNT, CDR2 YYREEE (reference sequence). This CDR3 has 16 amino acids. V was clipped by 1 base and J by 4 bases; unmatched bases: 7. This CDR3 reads CASSLRSGGALETQYF. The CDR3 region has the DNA TGTGCCAGCAGCTTGAGGAGCGGGGGGGCGTTAGAGACCCAGTACTTC.

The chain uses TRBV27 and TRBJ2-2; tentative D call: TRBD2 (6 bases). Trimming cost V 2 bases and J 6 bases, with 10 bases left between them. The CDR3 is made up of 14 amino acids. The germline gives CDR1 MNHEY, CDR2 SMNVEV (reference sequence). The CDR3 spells CASSLARRAGELFF. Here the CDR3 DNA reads TGTGCCAGCAGTTTAGCGAGGAGGGCCGGGGAGCTGTTTTTT.

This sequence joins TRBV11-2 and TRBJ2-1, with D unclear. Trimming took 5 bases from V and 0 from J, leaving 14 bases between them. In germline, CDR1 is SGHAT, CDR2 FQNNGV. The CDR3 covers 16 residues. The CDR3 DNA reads TGTGCCAGCAGCGGACGGGTCAAAAGCTCCTACAATGAGCAGTTCTTC. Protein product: CASSGRVKSSYNEQFF.

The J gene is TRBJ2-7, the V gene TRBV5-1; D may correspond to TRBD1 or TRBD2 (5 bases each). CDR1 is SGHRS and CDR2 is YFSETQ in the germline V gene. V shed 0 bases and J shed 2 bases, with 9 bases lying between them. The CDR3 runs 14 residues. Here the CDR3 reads CASSLVGDPYEQYF. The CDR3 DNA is TGCGCCAGCAGCTTGGTCGGGGACCCCTACGAGCAGTACTTC.

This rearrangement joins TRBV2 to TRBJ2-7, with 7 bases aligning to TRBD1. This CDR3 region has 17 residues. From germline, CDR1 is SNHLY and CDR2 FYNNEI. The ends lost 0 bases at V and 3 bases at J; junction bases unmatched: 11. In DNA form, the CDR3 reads TGTGCCAGCAGTGAAGCGTCGAGAAGGGGGCCACACTACGAGCAGTACTTC. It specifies CASSEASRRGPHYEQYF. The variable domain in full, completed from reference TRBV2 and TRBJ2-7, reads EPEVTQTPSHQVTQMGQEVILRCVPISNHLYFYWYRQILGQKVEFLVSFYNNEISEKSEIFDDQFSVERPDGSNFTLKIRSTKLEDSAMYFCASSEASRRGPHYEQYFGPGTRLTVT.

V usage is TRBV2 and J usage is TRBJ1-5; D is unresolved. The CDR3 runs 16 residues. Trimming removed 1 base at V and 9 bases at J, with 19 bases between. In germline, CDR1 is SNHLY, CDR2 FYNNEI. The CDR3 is CASSEEAARYILPQHF. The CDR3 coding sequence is TGTGCCAGCAGTGAAGAGGCAGCCCGCTATATTTTGCCCCAGCATTTT.

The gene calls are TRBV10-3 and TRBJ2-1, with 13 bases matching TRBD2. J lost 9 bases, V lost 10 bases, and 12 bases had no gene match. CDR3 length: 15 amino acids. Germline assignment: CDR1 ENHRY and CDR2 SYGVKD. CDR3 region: CATLAGGPKSGEQFF. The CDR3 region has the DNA TGTGCCACACTAGCGGGAGGGCCTAAGTCGGGTGAGCAGTTCTTC.

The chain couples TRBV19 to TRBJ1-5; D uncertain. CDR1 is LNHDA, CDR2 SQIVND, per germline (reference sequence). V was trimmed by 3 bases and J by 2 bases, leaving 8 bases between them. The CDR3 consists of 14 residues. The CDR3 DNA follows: TGTGCCAGTAGTATTTTAGATGGCAATCAGCCCCAGCATTTT. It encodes CASSILDGNQPQHF.

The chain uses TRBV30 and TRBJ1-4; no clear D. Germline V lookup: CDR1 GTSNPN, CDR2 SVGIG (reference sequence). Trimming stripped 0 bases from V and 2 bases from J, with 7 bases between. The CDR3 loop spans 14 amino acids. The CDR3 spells CAWSVKTTNEKLFF. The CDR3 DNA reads TGTGCCTGGAGTGTCAAAACGACTAATGAAAAACTGTTTTTT. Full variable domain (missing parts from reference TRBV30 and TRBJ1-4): SQTIHQWPATLVQPVGSPLSLECTVEGTSNPNLYWYRQAAGRGLQLLFYSVGIGQISSEVPQNLSASRPQDRQFILSSKKLLLSDSGFYLCAWSVKTTNEKLFFGSGTQLSVL.